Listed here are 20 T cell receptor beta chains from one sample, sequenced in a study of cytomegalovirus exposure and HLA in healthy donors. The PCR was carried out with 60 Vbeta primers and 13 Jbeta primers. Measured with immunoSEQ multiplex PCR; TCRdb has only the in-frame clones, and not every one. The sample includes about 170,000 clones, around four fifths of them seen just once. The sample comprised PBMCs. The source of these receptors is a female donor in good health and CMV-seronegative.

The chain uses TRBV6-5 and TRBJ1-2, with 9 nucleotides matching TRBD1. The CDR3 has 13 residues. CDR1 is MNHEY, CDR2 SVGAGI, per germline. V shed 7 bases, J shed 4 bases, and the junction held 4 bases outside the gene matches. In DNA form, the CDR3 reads TGTGCCAGCACCCCGGACAGGGGCTATGGCTACACCTTC. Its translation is CASTPDRGYGYTF.

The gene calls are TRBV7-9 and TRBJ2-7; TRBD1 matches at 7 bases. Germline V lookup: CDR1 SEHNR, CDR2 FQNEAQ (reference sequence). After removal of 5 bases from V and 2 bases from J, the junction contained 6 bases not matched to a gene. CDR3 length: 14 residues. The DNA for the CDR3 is TGTGCCAGCAGCCGTCCGGGACAGACCTACGAGCAGTACTTC. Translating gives CASSRPGQTYEQYF.

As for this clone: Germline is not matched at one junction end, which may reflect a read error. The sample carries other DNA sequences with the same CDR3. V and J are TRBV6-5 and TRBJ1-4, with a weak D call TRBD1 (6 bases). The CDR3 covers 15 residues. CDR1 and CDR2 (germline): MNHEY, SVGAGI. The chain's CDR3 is CASRRGQGIVEKLFF. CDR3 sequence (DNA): TGTGCTAGCAGGCGAGGGCAGGGGATCGTTGAAAAACTGTTTTTT.

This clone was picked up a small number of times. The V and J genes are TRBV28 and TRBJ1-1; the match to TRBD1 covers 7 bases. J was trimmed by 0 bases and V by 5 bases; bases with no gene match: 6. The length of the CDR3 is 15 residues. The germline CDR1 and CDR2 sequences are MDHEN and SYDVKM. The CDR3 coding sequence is TGTGCCAGCAGTCTTACAGGGGACCTGAACACTGAAGCTTTCTTT. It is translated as CASSLTGDLNTEAFF.

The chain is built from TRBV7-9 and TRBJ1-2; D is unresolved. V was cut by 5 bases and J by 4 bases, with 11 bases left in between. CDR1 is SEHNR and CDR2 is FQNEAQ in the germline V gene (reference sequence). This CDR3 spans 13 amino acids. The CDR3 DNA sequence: TGTGCCAGCAGCCCGACATCAGCCTATGGCTACACCTTC. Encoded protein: CASSPTSAYGYTF.

As DNA, the CDR3 is TGTGCCAGCAGTTCACCTCGCGGGGATTCCTACGAGCAGTACTTC. Amino acid sequence: CASSSPRGDSYEQYF. V and J are TRBV6-5 and TRBJ2-7, with TRBD2 as a possible D gene (6 bases). V dropped 4 bases and J dropped 1 base, with 14 bases sitting between them. The CDR3 length is 15 residues. Looked up from germline, CDR1 is MNHEY and CDR2 is SVGAGI.

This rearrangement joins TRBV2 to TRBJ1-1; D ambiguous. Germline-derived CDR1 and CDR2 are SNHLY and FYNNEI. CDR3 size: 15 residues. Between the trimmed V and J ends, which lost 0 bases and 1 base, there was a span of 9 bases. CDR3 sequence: CASSEAEAANTEAFF. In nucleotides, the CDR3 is TGTGCCAGCAGTGAAGCGGAGGCGGCGAACACTGAAGCTTTCTTT.

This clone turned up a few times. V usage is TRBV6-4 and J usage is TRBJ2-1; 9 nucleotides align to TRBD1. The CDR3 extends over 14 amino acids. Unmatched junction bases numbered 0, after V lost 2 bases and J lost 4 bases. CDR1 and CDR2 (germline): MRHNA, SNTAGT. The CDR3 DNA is TGTGCCAGCAGTGACGGGACAGGGTACAATGAGCAGTTCTTC. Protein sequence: CASSDGTGYNEQFF.

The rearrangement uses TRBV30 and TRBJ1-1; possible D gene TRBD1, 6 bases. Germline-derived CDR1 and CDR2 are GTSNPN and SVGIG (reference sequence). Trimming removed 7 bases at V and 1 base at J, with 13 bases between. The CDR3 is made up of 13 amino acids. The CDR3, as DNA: TGTGCCTCAACAGGGAGGGGGAACACTGAAGCTTTCTTT. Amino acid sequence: CASTGRGNTEAFF.

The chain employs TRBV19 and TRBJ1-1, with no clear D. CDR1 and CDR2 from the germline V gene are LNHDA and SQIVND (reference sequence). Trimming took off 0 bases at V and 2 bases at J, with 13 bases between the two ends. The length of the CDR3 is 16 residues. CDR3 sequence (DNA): TGTGCCAGTAGTATAGATCCTCGGGGAATTAACACTGAAGCTTTCTTT. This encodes CASSIDPRGINTEAFF.

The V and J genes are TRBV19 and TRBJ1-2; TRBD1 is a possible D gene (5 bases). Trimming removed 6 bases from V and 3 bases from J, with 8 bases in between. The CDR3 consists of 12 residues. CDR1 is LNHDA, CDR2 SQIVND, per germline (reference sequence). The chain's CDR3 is CASSRDYYGYTF. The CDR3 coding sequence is TGTGCCAGTAGCCGGGACTACTATGGCTACACCTTC.

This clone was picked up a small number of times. The CDR3 DNA sequence: TGCGCCAGCAGCTTGTACAGGGGATACACCGGGGAGCTGTTTTTT. It is translated as CASSLYRGYTGELFF. The chain is built from TRBV5-1 and TRBJ2-2; TRBD1 aligns across 7 bases. The CDR3 spans 15 residues. Germline assignment: CDR1 SGHRS and CDR2 YFSETQ. V was clipped by 1 base and J by 3 bases; unmatched bases: 3.

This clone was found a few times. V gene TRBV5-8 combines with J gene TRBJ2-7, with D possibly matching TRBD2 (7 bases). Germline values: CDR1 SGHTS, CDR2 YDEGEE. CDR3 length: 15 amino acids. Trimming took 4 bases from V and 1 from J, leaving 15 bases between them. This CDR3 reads CASSGMGGRSYEQYF. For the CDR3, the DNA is TGTGCCAGCAGCGGTATGGGGGGGCGTTCCTACGAGCAGTACTTC.

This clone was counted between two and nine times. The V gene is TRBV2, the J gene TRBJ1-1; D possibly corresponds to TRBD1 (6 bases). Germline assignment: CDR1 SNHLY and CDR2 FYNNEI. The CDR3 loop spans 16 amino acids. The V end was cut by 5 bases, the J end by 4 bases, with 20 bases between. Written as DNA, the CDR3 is TGTGCCAGCAGTCTGAATATCTTGGGGGCCGGCACTGAAGCTTTCTTT. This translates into CASSLNILGAGTEAFF.

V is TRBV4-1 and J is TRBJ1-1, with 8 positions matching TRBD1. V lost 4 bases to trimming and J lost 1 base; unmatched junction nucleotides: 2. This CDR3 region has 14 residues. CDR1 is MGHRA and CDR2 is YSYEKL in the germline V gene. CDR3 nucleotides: TGCGCCAGCAGCCCAACAGGGGGGAACACTGAAGCTTTCTTT. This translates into CASSPTGGNTEAFF.

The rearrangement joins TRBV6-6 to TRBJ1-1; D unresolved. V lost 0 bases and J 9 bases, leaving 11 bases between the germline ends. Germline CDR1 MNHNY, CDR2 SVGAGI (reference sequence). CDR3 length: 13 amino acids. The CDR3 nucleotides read TGTGCCAGCAGTTACTCAAGTCCGGGTCAAGCTTTCTTT. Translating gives CASSYSSPGQAFF.

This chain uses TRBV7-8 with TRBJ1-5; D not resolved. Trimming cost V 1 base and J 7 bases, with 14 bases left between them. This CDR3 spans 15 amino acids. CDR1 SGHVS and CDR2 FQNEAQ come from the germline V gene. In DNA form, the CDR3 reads TGTGCCAGCAGCTTAGATGGGGAGTCGGGACAGCCCCAGCATTTT. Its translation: CASSLDGESGQPQHF.

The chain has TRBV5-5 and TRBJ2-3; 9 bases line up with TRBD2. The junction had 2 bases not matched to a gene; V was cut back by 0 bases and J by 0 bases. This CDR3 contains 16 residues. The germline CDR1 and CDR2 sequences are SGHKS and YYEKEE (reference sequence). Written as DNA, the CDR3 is TGTGCCAGCAGCTTGGGGACTAGCGTTAGCACAGATACGCAGTATTTT. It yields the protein CASSLGTSVSTDTQYF.

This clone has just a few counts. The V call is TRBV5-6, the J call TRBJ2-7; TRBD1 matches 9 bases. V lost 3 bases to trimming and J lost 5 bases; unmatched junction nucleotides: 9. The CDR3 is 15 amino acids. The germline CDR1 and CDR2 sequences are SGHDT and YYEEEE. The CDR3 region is CASSYGQGLRNEQYF. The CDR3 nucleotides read TGTGCCAGCAGCTACGGACAGGGGCTTCGGAACGAGCAGTACTTC.

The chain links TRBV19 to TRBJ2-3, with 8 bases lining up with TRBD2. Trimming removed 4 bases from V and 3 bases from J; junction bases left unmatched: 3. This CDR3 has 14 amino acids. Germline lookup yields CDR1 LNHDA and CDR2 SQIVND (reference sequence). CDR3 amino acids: CASSRVAGTDTQYF. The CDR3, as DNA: TGTGCCAGTAGTAGAGTAGCGGGAACAGATACGCAGTATTTT.